These T cell receptor beta chains were read from a single sample in a study of shared clonotypes between healthy human individuals. The repertoire was sequenced with immunoSEQ multiplex PCR; TCRdb's copy has only in-frame clones and lacks some. There are roughly 2.6 million clones in the sample; 85% to 95% occur only once, and 0.13% to 0.15% lies in the top ten. Material for sequencing was naive CD4+ T cells sorted from blood. The receptors were sampled from a man younger than 35 in good health. CDR3s include the opening cysteine and the closing phenylalanine or tryptophan. Each record gives: V gene, J gene, D gene, clone size, CDR3 protein, CDR3 DNA. A D gene is named only where the DNA matches it firmly. Size values are once, few and many counts, or a class for expanded clones, and some rows have none.

V gene: TRBV5-1; J gene: TRBJ1-3; D gene: NA; clone size: NA; CDR3 protein: CASSLGPGNTIYF; CDR3 DNA: TGCGCCAGCAGCCTCGGACCTGGAAACACCATATATTTT
V gene: TRBV4-1; J gene: TRBJ1-4; D gene: NA; clone size: NA; CDR3 protein: CASSQVSGANEKLFF; CDR3 DNA: TGCGCCAGCAGCCAAGTGTCAGGAGCTAATGAAAAACTGTTTTTT
V gene: TRBV16; J gene: TRBJ1-2; D gene: NA; clone size: NA; CDR3 protein: CASSQVQGGGYTF; CDR3 DNA: TGTGCCAGCAGCCAAGTGCAGGGTGGTGGCTACACCTTC
V gene: TRBV19; J gene: TRBJ2-7; D gene: TRBD2; clone size: NA; CDR3 protein: CASTPLAGASEQYF; CDR3 DNA: TGTGCCAGTACCCCACTAGCGGGAGCGTCCGAGCAGTACTTC
V gene: TRBV5-1; J gene: TRBJ1-2; D gene: NA; clone size: NA; CDR3 protein: CASSDQGGYGYTF; CDR3 DNA: TGCGCCAGCAGCGATCAGGGTGGCTATGGCTACACCTTC
V gene: TRBV7-2; J gene: TRBJ2-2; D gene: NA; clone size: NA; CDR3 protein: CASSLRGGRARTGELFF; CDR3 DNA: TGTGCCAGCAGCTTAAGAGGGGGACGAGCACGTACCGGGGAGCTGTTTTTT
V gene: TRBV11-2; J gene: TRBJ2-1; D gene: NA; clone size: NA; CDR3 protein: CASRTAGSSYNEQFF; CDR3 DNA: TGTGCCAGCAGAACAGCGGGCAGCTCCTACAATGAGCAGTTCTTC
V gene: TRBV2; J gene: TRBJ2-1; D gene: TRBD1; clone size: once; CDR3 protein: CASSEILQGAGYNEQFF; CDR3 DNA: TGTGCCAGCAGTGAAATTTTACAGGGGGCTGGATACAATGAGCAGTTCTTC
V gene: TRBV5-1; J gene: TRBJ2-3; D gene: NA; clone size: NA; CDR3 protein: CASSLAASSVDTQYF; CDR3 DNA: TGCGCCAGCAGCTTGGCGGCTTCATCGGTCGATACGCAGTATTTT
V gene: TRBV4-3; J gene: TRBJ2-6; D gene: NA; clone size: NA; CDR3 protein: CASSQGALGANVLTF; CDR3 DNA: TGCGCCAGCAGTCAAGGGGCCCTTGGGGCCAACGTCCTGACTTTC
V gene: TRBV21-1; J gene: TRBJ1-4; D gene: NA; clone size: NA; CDR3 protein: CASSRPGQGIEKLFF; CDR3 DNA: TGTGCCAGCAGCAGGCCGGGACAGGGGATTGAAAAACTGTTTTTT
V gene: TRBV18; J gene: TRBJ1-3; D gene: NA; clone size: NA; CDR3 protein: CASKTGGPTIYF; CDR3 DNA: TGTGCCAGCAAAACCGGGGGGCCCACCATATATTTT
V gene: TRBV5-8; J gene: TRBJ1-1; D gene: NA; clone size: NA; CDR3 protein: CASLIRGANTEAFF; CDR3 DNA: TGTGCCAGCTTGATCCGGGGGGCCAACACTGAAGCTTTCTTT
V gene: TRBV11-2; J gene: TRBJ1-4; D gene: NA; clone size: NA; CDR3 protein: CASSLATGRFRKLFF; CDR3 DNA: TGTGCCAGCAGCTTAGCGACGGGGCGTTTTCGAAAACTGTTTTTT
V gene: TRBV7-2; J gene: TRBJ2-7; D gene: NA; clone size: NA; CDR3 protein: CASSLSQASAGYEQYF; CDR3 DNA: TGTGCCAGCAGCTTATCTCAGGCAAGTGCTGGGTACGAGCAGTACTTC
V gene: TRBV9; J gene: TRBJ1-2; D gene: NA; clone size: NA; CDR3 protein: CASSDHSGANYGYTF; CDR3 DNA: TGTGCCAGCAGCGACCACAGCGGAGCTAACTATGGCTACACCTTC
V gene: TRBV27; J gene: TRBJ2-5; D gene: NA; clone size: NA; CDR3 protein: CASGVRRDGTQYF; CDR3 DNA: TGTGCCAGCGGAGTTCGGCGGGATGGGACCCAGTACTTC
V gene: TRBV27; J gene: TRBJ2-7; D gene: TRBD2; clone size: NA; CDR3 protein: CASSVTSGRIYEQYF; CDR3 DNA: TGTGCCAGCAGTGTGACTAGCGGGAGGATCTACGAGCAGTACTTC
V gene: TRBV19; J gene: TRBJ2-1; D gene: TRBD2; clone size: NA; CDR3 protein: CASSHILAGGRGEQFF; CDR3 DNA: TGTGCCAGTAGCCACATATTAGCGGGAGGGCGGGGCGAGCAGTTCTTC
V gene: TRBV28; J gene: TRBJ1-6; D gene: NA; clone size: NA; CDR3 protein: CASTWEGYNSPLHF; CDR3 DNA: TGTGCCAGCACCTGGGAGGGTTATAATTCACCCCTCCACTTT
V gene: TRBV6-1; J gene: TRBJ2-7; D gene: NA; clone size: NA; CDR3 protein: CASLQGVYEQYF; CDR3 DNA: TGTGCCAGCTTACAGGGAGTTTACGAGCAGTACTTC
V gene: TRBV5-1; J gene: TRBJ1-5; D gene: NA; clone size: NA; CDR3 protein: CASSLEGSQPQHF; CDR3 DNA: TGCGCCAGCAGCTTGGAGGGGAGTCAGCCCCAGCATTTT
V gene: TRBV25-1; J gene: TRBJ2-5; D gene: TRBD1; clone size: NA; CDR3 protein: CASSVGRGFQETQYF; CDR3 DNA: TGTGCCAGCAGTGTTGGCAGGGGGTTCCAAGAGACCCAGTACTTC
V gene: TRBV28; J gene: TRBJ1-5; D gene: TRBD1; clone size: NA; CDR3 protein: CASSPTGGRYQPQHF; CDR3 DNA: TGTGCCAGCAGTCCGACAGGGGGCCGCTATCAGCCCCAGCATTTT
V gene: TRBV27; J gene: TRBJ2-3; D gene: TRBD2; clone size: NA; CDR3 protein: CASSKLAGGPSTDTQYF; CDR3 DNA: TGTGCCAGCAGTAAACTAGCGGGGGGTCCTAGCACAGATACGCAGTATTTT
V gene: TRBV9; J gene: TRBJ2-3; D gene: NA; clone size: NA; CDR3 protein: CASSARITGPDTQYF; CDR3 DNA: TGTGCCAGCAGCGCCAGGATTACAGGGCCAGATACGCAGTATTTT
V gene: TRBV5-6; J gene: TRBJ2-3; D gene: NA; clone size: NA; CDR3 protein: CASSLRSGRSTDTQYF; CDR3 DNA: TGTGCCAGCAGCTTGCGGTCGGGCAGGAGCACAGATACGCAGTATTTT
V gene: TRBV28; J gene: TRBJ2-3; D gene: TRBD2; clone size: NA; CDR3 protein: CASSSGLARGTDTQYF; CDR3 DNA: TGTGCCAGCAGTTCAGGACTAGCCAGGGGCACAGATACGCAGTATTTT
V gene: TRBV2; J gene: TRBJ2-1; D gene: TRBD2; clone size: NA; CDR3 protein: CASSEIVAGAGFF; CDR3 DNA: TGTGCCAGCAGTGAAATAGTAGCGGGAGCGGGGTTCTTC
V gene: TRBV28; J gene: TRBJ1-4; D gene: NA; clone size: NA; CDR3 protein: CASSLLAEELFF; CDR3 DNA: TGTGCCAGCAGTTTGTTAGCCGAGGAACTGTTTTTT
V gene: TRBV5-1; J gene: TRBJ2-2; D gene: NA; clone size: few; CDR3 protein: CASSLVQKSDTGELFF; CDR3 DNA: TGCGCCAGCAGCTTGGTCCAGAAAAGCGACACCGGGGAGCTGTTTTTT
V gene: TRBV14; J gene: TRBJ1-2; D gene: NA; clone size: NA; CDR3 protein: CASSPLPRVRGYTF; CDR3 DNA: TGTGCCAGCAGCCCACTCCCGAGGGTTAGGGGCTACACCTTC
V gene: TRBV18; J gene: TRBJ2-5; D gene: NA; clone size: NA; CDR3 protein: CASSPPGPRKETQYF; CDR3 DNA: TGTGCCAGCTCACCCCCGGGACCTAGAAAAGAGACCCAGTACTTC
V gene: TRBV7-2; J gene: TRBJ2-3; D gene: TRBD2; clone size: NA; CDR3 protein: CASSLDGGRADTQYF; CDR3 DNA: TGTGCCAGCAGCTTAGATGGCGGGAGGGCCGATACGCAGTATTTT
V gene: TRBV5-1; J gene: TRBJ2-2; D gene: NA; clone size: NA; CDR3 protein: CASSASGTANTGELFF; CDR3 DNA: TGCGCCAGCAGCGCCTCCGGGACCGCGAACACCGGGGAGCTGTTTTTT
V gene: TRBV7-3; J gene: TRBJ2-5; D gene: NA; clone size: NA; CDR3 protein: CASSLIAGFQETQYF; CDR3 DNA: TGTGCCAGCAGCTTAATCGCCGGGTTCCAAGAGACCCAGTACTTC
V gene: TRBV19; J gene: TRBJ2-4; D gene: TRBD2; clone size: NA; CDR3 protein: CASSKAGTSAEPAKNIQYF; CDR3 DNA: TGTGCCAGTAGTAAAGCTGGGACTAGCGCCGAACCAGCCAAAAACATTCAGTACTTC
V gene: TRBV18; J gene: TRBJ2-2; D gene: TRBD1; clone size: NA; CDR3 protein: CASSPPIRPGQGNTGELFF; CDR3 DNA: TGTGCCAGCTCACCACCGATTCGACCGGGACAGGGGAACACCGGGGAGCTGTTTTTT
V gene: TRBV9; J gene: TRBJ2-2; D gene: NA; clone size: once; CDR3 protein: CATSAFQAGELFF; CDR3 DNA: TGTGCCACCTCTGCGTTCCAGGCCGGGGAGCTGTTTTTT
V gene: TRBV7-2; J gene: TRBJ2-5; D gene: TRBD2; clone size: NA; CDR3 protein: CASSTTSWETQYF; CDR3 DNA: TGTGCCAGCAGCACGACTAGCTGGGAGACCCAGTACTTC
V gene: TRBV30; J gene: TRBJ2-1; D gene: NA; clone size: NA; CDR3 protein: CAWSSGGANEQFF; CDR3 DNA: TGTGCCTGGAGTTCGGGGGGCGCGAATGAGCAGTTCTTC
V gene: TRBV5-1; J gene: TRBJ1-3; D gene: NA; clone size: NA; CDR3 protein: CASTGGTSGNTIYF; CDR3 DNA: TGCGCCAGCACAGGTGGCACCTCTGGAAACACCATATATTTT
V gene: TRBV2; J gene: TRBJ1-1; D gene: TRBD1; clone size: NA; CDR3 protein: CASTRDSPEAFF; CDR3 DNA: TGTGCCAGCACCCGGGACAGTCCTGAAGCTTTCTTT
V gene: TRBV6-1; J gene: TRBJ2-1; D gene: NA; clone size: NA; CDR3 protein: CAIYSRLYNEQFF; CDR3 DNA: TGTGCCATCTATTCGAGGCTCTACAATGAGCAGTTCTTC
V gene: TRBV11-3; J gene: TRBJ2-3; D gene: TRBD2; clone size: NA; CDR3 protein: CASSLVSGSRADTQYF; CDR3 DNA: TGTGCCAGCAGCTTAGTCAGCGGGAGTCGGGCAGATACGCAGTATTTT
V gene: TRBV19; J gene: TRBJ2-6; D gene: TRBD1; clone size: NA; CDR3 protein: CASSTPKDRGSSSGANVLTF; CDR3 DNA: TGTGCCAGTAGTACGCCTAAGGACAGGGGGTCCAGCTCTGGGGCCAACGTCCTGACTTTC
V gene: TRBV11-2; J gene: TRBJ2-3; D gene: NA; clone size: once; CDR3 protein: CASSLDGLGLYASTDTQYF; CDR3 DNA: TGTGCCAGCAGCTTAGATGGTTTAGGACTGTATGCTAGCACAGATACGCAGTATTTT